The next 27 T cell receptor beta chains were all read from a single sample in a study of Graves' ophthalmopathy and Graves' hyperthyroidism. TCR beta CDR3 regions were amplified from RNA transcripts. The library came from an HTBI-primed first-round RT-PCR and a second-round multiplex PCR. TCRdb reprocessed the multiplex PCR reads via MiXCR and lists one record per CDR3 protein. The table records approximately 210,000 distinct CDR3 sequences, approximately 28% of them present only once. The sample comprised peripheral blood. The receptors here all came from a middle-aged man with Graves' ophthalmopathy.

This clonotype was observed at least ten times. The gene calls are TRBV4-3 and TRBJ2-7; D perhaps matches TRBD2 (6 bases). V was shortened by 4 bases and J by 4 bases, with 17 bases between the two germline ends. Looked up from germline, CDR1 is LGHNA and CDR2 is YSLEER. There are 15 residues in the CDR3. The CDR3 loop is CASSRGRDSVYEQYF. Written as DNA, the CDR3 is TGCGCCAGCAGCCGTGGACGGGACTCAGTTTACGAGCAGTACTTC.

This sequence joins TRBV6-1 and TRBJ2-2; TRBD2 matches at 9 bases. The CDR3 is 14 residues long. V trimming: 11 bases; J trimming: 5 bases; junction bases outside the gene matches: 9. Germline loops: CDR1 MNHNS, CDR2 SASEGT. The CDR3: CAGRNSGRTGELFF. Here the CDR3 DNA reads TGTGCCGGAAGGAATAGCGGGAGAACCGGGGAGCTGTTTTTT.

This clonotype was counted many times. This chain connects TRBV6-1 to TRBJ2-5, with TRBD2 matching 12 bases. This CDR3 is built from 17 residues. After removal of 1 base from V and 2 bases from J, the junction contained 5 bases not matched to a gene. Germline V lookup: CDR1 MNHNS, CDR2 SASEGT. Written as DNA, the CDR3 is TGTGCCAGCAGTGAAGTACTAGCGGGAGGTTTACAAGAGACCCAGTACTTC. It yields the protein CASSEVLAGGLQETQYF.

This clonotype was counted at least ten times. The CDR3 loop is CASSGEQTAETQYF. The CDR3 DNA sequence: TGTGCCAGCAGCGGGGAGCAAACCGCAGAGACCCAGTACTTC. J is TRBJ2-5 and V is TRBV9, with D tentatively TRBD2 (5 bases). The CDR3 is 14 residues long. From germline, CDR1 is SGDLS and CDR2 YYNGEE. V shed 3 bases and J shed 4 bases, with 13 bases lying between them.

This clonotype has just one count. One junction end disagrees with the germline gene, perhaps due to a read error. The chain links TRBV11-2 to TRBJ1-5; possible D gene TRBD1, 6 bases. The CDR3 extends over 15 amino acids. Germline V gene data show CDR1 as SGHAT and CDR2 as FQNNGV. The CDR3: CASSVDYGGGKPQHF. The CDR3 bases are TGTGCCAGCAGCGTAGATTACGGGGGCGGGAAGCCCCAGCATTTT.

This clonotype was observed at least ten times. The rearrangement links TRBV28 to TRBJ2-7; 11 bases match TRBD1. Germline lookup yields CDR1 MDHEN and CDR2 SYDVKM. V dropped 5 bases and J dropped 4; count of bases not matched to a gene: 7. This CDR3 contains 15 residues. The CDR3 DNA reads TGTGCCAGCAGTCCCGCCCGGGACAGGGGGTACGAGCAGTACTTC. Its translation is CASSPARDRGYEQYF.

This clonotype was picked up many times. The chain is built from TRBV6-6 and TRBJ1-2; D is uncertain. Germline loops: CDR1 MNHNY, CDR2 SVGAGI (reference sequence). The CDR3 is 13 residues long. V lost 2 bases and J 8 bases, leaving 12 bases between the germline ends. The CDR3 loop is CASSYVGGRGYTF. The CDR3 DNA follows: TGTGCCAGCAGTTACGTGGGAGGGAGAGGCTACACCTTC.

This clonotype has a count of ten or more. The chain couples TRBV7-8 to TRBJ2-5; 9 bases agree with TRBD1. The CDR3 has 14 amino acids. The V segment lost 5 bases and the J segment 5 bases; nucleotides outside the gene matches: 6. Germline loops: CDR1 SGHVS, CDR2 FQNEAQ. CDR3 in DNA: TGTGCCAGCAGCACCCGGGACAGGGCTGAGACCCAGTACTTC. This translates into CASSTRDRAETQYF.

This chain connects TRBV7-8 to TRBJ2-2; D is undetermined. The germline V and J ends were trimmed by 2 bases and 1 base, with 14 bases remaining between them. Germline loops: CDR1 SGHVS, CDR2 FQNEAQ. The CDR3 length is 17 residues. Written as DNA, the CDR3 is TGTGCCAGCAGCTTAAGCCGGGCACTGAGGAACACCGGGGAGCTGTTTTTT. Translated, it gives CASSLSRALRNTGELFF.

This clonotype was seen ten or more times. The chain carries TRBV19 and TRBJ2-7; 14 bases line up with TRBD2. The CDR3 has 17 amino acids. V was clipped by 6 bases and J by 3 bases; unmatched bases: 10. The germline V gene has CDR1 LNHDA and CDR2 SQIVND (reference sequence). CDR3 protein: CASSEGLAGVGDYEQYF. In nucleotides, the CDR3 is TGTGCCAGTAGCGAGGGACTAGCGGGAGTAGGTGACTACGAGCAGTACTTC.

This rearrangement joins TRBV2 to TRBJ2-7, with TRBD1 matching 9 bases. Trimming removed 0 bases from V and 5 bases from J; junction bases left unmatched: 8. This CDR3 has 16 amino acids. Germline values: CDR1 SNHLY, CDR2 FYNNEI. The CDR3 coding sequence is TGTGCCAGCAGTGAAGCAAAAGGACAGGGGAACCACGAGCAGTACTTC. Translated: CASSEAKGQGNHEQYF.

In its sample, this clonotype was seen many times. The chain is built from TRBV6-2 or TRBV6-3 and TRBJ1-1, with D perhaps matching TRBD1 (5 bases). V gave up 6 bases and J gave up 3 bases, with 17 bases separating them. CDR3 length: 15 amino acids. Germline values: CDR1 MNHEY, CDR2 SVGEGT. In DNA, the CDR3 is TGTGCCAGCAGCCGCCTGCGGGGCTTGGACACTGAAGCTTTCTTT. This gives the protein CASSRLRGLDTEAFF.

This clonotype was counted many times. The V gene is TRBV15, the J gene TRBJ1-1; a possible D gene is TRBD1 (5 bases). With 0 bases removed from V and 5 bases from J, the gap between germline ends came to 13 bases. This CDR3 contains 15 residues. Germline values: CDR1 LNHNV, CDR2 YYDKDF (reference sequence). As DNA, the CDR3 is TGTGCCACCAGCAGAGATGGGACGGGGGGGACTGAAGCTTTCTTT. It codes for CATSRDGTGGTEAFF.

This clonotype was detected many times. This sequence joins TRBV6-1 and TRBJ2-4; D ambiguous. Trimming shortened V by 1 base and J by 0 bases, and 10 bases separated the two germline ends. This CDR3 comprises 16 residues. The germline V gene has CDR1 MNHNS and CDR2 SASEGT. CDR3 protein: CASSEGGRLAKNIQYF. CDR3 coding DNA: TGTGCCAGCAGTGAAGGGGGAAGGTTAGCCAAAAACATTCAGTACTTC.

V and J are TRBV7-8 and TRBJ2-2; possibly TRBD2 for D (6 bases). V was cut by 5 bases and J by 1 base, with 11 bases left in between. The CDR3 is 15 residues long. Germline V gene lookup returns CDR1 SGHVS and CDR2 FQNEAQ. The CDR3 sequence: CASSVEGLNTGELFF. CDR3 nucleotides: TGTGCCAGCAGCGTTGAGGGACTGAACACCGGGGAGCTGTTTTTT.

At least ten counts were recorded for this clonotype. This chain links TRBV6-5 with TRBJ2-7; D is unclear. The CDR3 length is 14 residues. Trimming took off 8 bases at V and 2 bases at J, with 16 bases between the two ends. CDR1 is MNHEY, CDR2 SVGAGI, per germline. Here the CDR3 reads CASGSGQEPYEQYF. CDR3 in DNA: TGTGCCAGCGGCTCCGGGCAGGAGCCCTACGAGCAGTACTTC.

The chain has TRBV27 and TRBJ1-1; D might be TRBD1 (5 bases). Germline V CDR1 and CDR2: MNHEY, SMNVEV (reference sequence). The V and J ends lost 3 bases and 1 base respectively, with 15 bases between them. The CDR3 extends over 16 amino acids. CDR3 sequence: CASSLGTGTSNTEAFF. The CDR3 DNA sequence: TGTGCCAGCAGTTTGGGGACCGGGACTTCGAACACTGAAGCTTTCTTT.

This clonotype was observed at least ten times. This chain uses TRBV2 with TRBJ1-5; D is undetermined. The CDR3 is 13 amino acids. CDR1 is SNHLY, CDR2 FYNNEI, per germline. V was pared by 7 bases and J by 0 bases, with 7 bases between. CDR3 residues: CASTADSNQPQHF. The CDR3, as DNA: TGTGCCAGCACGGCGGATAGCAATCAGCCCCAGCATTTT.

This clonotype was seen at least ten times. The chain couples TRBV4-1 to TRBJ1-1; the D is unclear. Germline CDR1 is MGHRA and CDR2 is YSYEKL. V was shortened by 1 base and J by 7 bases, with 13 bases between the two germline ends. The CDR3 has 14 amino acids. The CDR3 DNA sequence: TGCGCCAGCAGCCAAGTCGCCAGACAAGATGAAGCTTTCTTT. As protein: CASSQVARQDEAFF.

The table lists this clonotype with many counts. This sequence joins TRBV11-2 and TRBJ1-6; 7 nucleotides agree with TRBD1. CDR3 length equals 13 residues. Germline loops: CDR1 SGHAT, CDR2 FQNNGV. Losses at the gene ends were 6 bases for V and 16 bases for J; bases not matched to a gene: 12. In DNA, the CDR3 is TGTGCCAGCAGGCGCACAGGGGCAACGATGCTCCACTTT. Encoded protein: CASRRTGATMLHF.

This clonotype occurred many times. The chain recombines TRBV25-1 with TRBJ2-7; maybe TRBD1 (5 bases). The CDR3 sequence is 13 residues long. Per germline, CDR1 MGHDK and CDR2 SYGVNS. The germline V and J ends were trimmed by 8 bases and 3 bases, with 14 bases remaining between them. CDR3: CASGKGPIYEQYF. CDR3 coding DNA: TGTGCCAGCGGGAAGGGGCCCATCTACGAGCAGTACTTC.

This clonotype was detected many times. This chain uses TRBV6-5 with TRBJ2-4, with 11 bases fitting TRBD2. CDR3 size: 15 residues. Germline trimming cut 7 bases from V and 9 bases from J; bases unmatched to any gene: 11. Germline V gives CDR1 MNHEY, CDR2 SVGAGI. The CDR3 spells CASTTKLAGDGIQYF. The CDR3 coding sequence is TGTGCCAGCACTACCAAACTAGCGGGAGACGGCATTCAGTACTTC.

This clonotype was detected many times. The V gene is TRBV13, the J gene TRBJ1-2; 8 nucleotides line up with TRBD1. The CDR3 spans 14 residues. Germline V gene sequence: CDR1 PRHDT, CDR2 FYEKMQ (reference sequence). V lost 5 bases, J lost 4 bases, and 6 bases stayed unmatched. Written as DNA, the CDR3 is TGTGCCAGCAGCACGGGGACAGGCTTCTATGGCTACACCTTC. Protein sequence: CASSTGTGFYGYTF.

This clonotype has a count of ten or more. Here the CDR3 DNA reads TGTGCCAGCAGTTTGGGGCCTAGCGGATCCTACGAGCAGTACTTC. Its translation: CASSLGPSGSYEQYF. The chain carries TRBV28 and TRBJ2-7; 7 bases line up with TRBD2. CDR3 length: 15 amino acids. CDR1 is MDHEN, CDR2 SYDVKM, per germline. V trimming: 3 bases; J trimming: 1 base; junction bases outside the gene matches: 6.

In its sample, this clonotype was seen many times. The rearrangement uses TRBV28 and TRBJ1-5; D unclear. Germline loops: CDR1 MDHEN, CDR2 SYDVKM. V dropped 7 bases and J dropped 9 bases, with 13 bases sitting between them. This CDR3 comprises 12 residues. CDR3 sequence reads: CASNHDIGPQHF. In DNA form, the CDR3 reads TGTGCCAGCAATCACGACATTGGGCCCCAGCATTTT.

Ten or more counts support this clonotype. The chain employs TRBV6-6 and TRBJ2-7; 10 bases are shared with TRBD1. V lost 0 bases, J lost 4 bases, and 3 bases stayed unmatched. The germline gives CDR1 MNHNY, CDR2 SVGAGI (reference sequence). The CDR3 runs 15 residues. In nucleotides, the CDR3 is TGTGCCAGCAGTTACTCGGACAGGGGGGTTTACGAGCAGTACTTC. It encodes CASSYSDRGVYEQYF.

This clonotype was observed at least ten times. The rearrangement links TRBV6-2 or TRBV6-3 to TRBJ2-7; 8 bases align to TRBD1. There are 13 residues in the CDR3. Germline V lookup: CDR1 MNHEY, CDR2 SVGEGT. J was trimmed by 5 bases and V by 8 bases; bases with no gene match: 8. The CDR3 nucleotides read TGTGCCAGCTGTGAGGCAGGGGGCGACGAGCAGTACTTC. It encodes CASCEAGGDEQYF.